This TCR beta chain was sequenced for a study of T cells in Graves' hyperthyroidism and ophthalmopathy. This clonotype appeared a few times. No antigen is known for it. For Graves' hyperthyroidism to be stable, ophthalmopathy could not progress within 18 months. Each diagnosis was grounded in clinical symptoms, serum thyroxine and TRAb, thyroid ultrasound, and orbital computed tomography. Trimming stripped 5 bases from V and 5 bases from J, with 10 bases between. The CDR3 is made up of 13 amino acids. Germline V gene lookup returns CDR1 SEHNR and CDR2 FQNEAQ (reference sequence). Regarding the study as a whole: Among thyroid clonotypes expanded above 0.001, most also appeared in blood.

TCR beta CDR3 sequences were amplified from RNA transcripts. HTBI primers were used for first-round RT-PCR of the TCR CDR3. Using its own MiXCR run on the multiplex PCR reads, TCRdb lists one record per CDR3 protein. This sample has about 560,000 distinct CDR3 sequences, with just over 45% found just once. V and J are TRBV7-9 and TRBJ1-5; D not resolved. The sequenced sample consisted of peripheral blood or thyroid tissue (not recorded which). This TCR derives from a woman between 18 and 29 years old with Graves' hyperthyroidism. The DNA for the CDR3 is TGTGCCAGCAGCCCGGAGCGGTATCAGCCCCAGCATTTT. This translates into CASSPERYQPQHF.